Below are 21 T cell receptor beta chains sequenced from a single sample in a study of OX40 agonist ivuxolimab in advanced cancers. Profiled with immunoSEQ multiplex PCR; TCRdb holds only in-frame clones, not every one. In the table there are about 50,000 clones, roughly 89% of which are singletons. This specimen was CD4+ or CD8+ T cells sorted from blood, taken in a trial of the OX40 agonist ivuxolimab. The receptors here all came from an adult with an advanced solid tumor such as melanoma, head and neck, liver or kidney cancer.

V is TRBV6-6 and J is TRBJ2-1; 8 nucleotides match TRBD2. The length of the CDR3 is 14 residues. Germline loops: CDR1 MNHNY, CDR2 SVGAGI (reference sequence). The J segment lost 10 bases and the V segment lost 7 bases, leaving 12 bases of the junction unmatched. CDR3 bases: TGTGCCAGCACCATTCCCCCCGGGAGGGACGAGCAGTTCTTC. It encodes CASTIPPGRDEQFF.

CDR3 in amino acids: CASSQDNIRAEAFF. In DNA, the CDR3 is TGCGCCAGCAGCCAAGATAACATACGGGCTGAAGCTTTCTTT. This chain uses TRBV4-1 with TRBJ1-1; D gene uncertain. The CDR3 runs 14 residues. The V end lost 0 bases, the J end lost 6 bases, and 11 bases lay between the germline ends. CDR1 is MGHRA and CDR2 is YSYEKL in the germline V gene.

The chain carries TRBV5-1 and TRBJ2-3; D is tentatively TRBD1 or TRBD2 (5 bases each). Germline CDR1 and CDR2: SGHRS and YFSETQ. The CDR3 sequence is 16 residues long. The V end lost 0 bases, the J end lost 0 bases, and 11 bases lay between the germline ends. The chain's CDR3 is CASSLAGAPSTDTQYF. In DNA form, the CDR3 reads TGCGCCAGCAGCTTGGCCGGGGCGCCGAGCACAGATACGCAGTATTTT.

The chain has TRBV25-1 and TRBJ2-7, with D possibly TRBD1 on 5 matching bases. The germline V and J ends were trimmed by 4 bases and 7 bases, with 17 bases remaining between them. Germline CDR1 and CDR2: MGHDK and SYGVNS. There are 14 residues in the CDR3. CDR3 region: CASSGPSSGSEQYF. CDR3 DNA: TGTGCCAGCAGTGGACCCTCCTCAGGGTCAGAGCAGTACTTC.

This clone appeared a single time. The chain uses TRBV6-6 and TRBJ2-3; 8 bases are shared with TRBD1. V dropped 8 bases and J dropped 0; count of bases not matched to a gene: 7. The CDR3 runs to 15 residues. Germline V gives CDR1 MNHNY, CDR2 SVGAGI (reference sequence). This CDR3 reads CASADRGSSTDTQYF. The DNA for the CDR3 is TGTGCCAGCGCCGACAGGGGCTCTAGCACAGATACGCAGTATTTT.

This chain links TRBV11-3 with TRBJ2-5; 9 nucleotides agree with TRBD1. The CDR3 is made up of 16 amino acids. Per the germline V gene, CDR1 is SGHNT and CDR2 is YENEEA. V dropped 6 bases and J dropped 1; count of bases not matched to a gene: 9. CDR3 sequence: CASRVWRDRAQETQYF. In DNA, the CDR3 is TGTGCCAGCAGAGTATGGCGGGACAGGGCCCAAGAGACCCAGTACTTC.

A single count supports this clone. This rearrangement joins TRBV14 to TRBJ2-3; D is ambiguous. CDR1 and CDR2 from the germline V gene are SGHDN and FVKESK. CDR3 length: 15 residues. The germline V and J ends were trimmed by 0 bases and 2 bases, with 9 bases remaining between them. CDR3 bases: TGTGCCAGCAGCCAAGAGCTTGGGGACACAGATACGCAGTATTTT. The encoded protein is CASSQELGDTDTQYF.

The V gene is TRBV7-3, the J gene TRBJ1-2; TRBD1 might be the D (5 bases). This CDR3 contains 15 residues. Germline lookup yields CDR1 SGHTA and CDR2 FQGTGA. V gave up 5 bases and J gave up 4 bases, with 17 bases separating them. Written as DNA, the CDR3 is TGTGCCAGCAGCCTGGGGCCGGGAGAGGGCTATGGCTACACCTTC. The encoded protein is CASSLGPGEGYGYTF. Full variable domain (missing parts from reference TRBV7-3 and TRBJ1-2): GAGVSQTPSNKVTEKGKYVELRCDPISGHTALYWYRQSLGQGPEFLIYFQGTGAADDSGLPNDRFFAVRPEGSVSTLKIQRTERGDSAVYLCASSLGPGEGYGYTFGSGTRLTVV.

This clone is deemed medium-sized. CDR3 sequence: CASSLSRTGLRGYTF. DNA for the CDR3: TGTGCCAGCAGTTTATCACGGACAGGGCTAAGAGGCTACACCTTC. V gene TRBV27 combines with J gene TRBJ1-2, with 8 bases identical to TRBD1. Germline CDR1 MNHEY, CDR2 SMNVEV (reference sequence). The junction had 8 bases not matched to a gene; V was cut back by 0 bases and J by 8 bases. This CDR3 region has 15 residues.

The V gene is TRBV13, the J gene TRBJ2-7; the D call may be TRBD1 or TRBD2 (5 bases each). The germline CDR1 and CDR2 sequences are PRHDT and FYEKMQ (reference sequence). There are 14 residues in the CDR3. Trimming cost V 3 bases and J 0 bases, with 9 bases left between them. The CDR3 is CASSFGTYSYEQYF. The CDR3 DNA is TGTGCCAGCAGCTTCGGGACGTACTCCTACGAGCAGTACTTC.

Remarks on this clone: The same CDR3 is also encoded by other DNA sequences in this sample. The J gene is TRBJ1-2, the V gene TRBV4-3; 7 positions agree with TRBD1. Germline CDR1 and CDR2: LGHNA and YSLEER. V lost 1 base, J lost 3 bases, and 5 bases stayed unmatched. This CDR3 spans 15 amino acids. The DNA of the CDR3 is TGCGCCAGCAGCCAAGCTCTCCAGGGGGACTATGGCTACACCTTC. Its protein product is CASSQALQGDYGYTF.

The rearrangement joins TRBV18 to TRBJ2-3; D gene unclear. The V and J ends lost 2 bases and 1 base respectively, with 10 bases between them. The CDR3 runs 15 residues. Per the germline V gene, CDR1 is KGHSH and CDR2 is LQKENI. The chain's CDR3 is CASSPGPPGTDTQYF. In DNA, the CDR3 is TGTGCCAGCTCACCAGGGCCGCCGGGCACAGATACGCAGTATTTT.

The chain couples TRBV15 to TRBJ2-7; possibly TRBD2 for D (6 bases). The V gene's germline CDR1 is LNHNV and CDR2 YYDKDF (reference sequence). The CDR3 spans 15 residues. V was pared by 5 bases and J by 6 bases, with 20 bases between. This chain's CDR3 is CATSWEADPLFEQYF. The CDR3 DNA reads TGTGCCACCAGCTGGGAGGCAGATCCCCTCTTCGAGCAGTACTTC.

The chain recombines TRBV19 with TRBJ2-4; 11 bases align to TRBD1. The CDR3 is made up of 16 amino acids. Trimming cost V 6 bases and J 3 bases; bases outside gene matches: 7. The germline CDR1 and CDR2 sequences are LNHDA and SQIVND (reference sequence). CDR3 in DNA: TGTGCCAGTAGGCTTACCGGGACAGGGGGCAAAAACATTCAGTACTTC. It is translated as CASRLTGTGGKNIQYF.

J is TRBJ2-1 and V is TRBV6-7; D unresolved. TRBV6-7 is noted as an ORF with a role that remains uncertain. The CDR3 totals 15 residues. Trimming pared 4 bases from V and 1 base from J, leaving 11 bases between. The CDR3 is CASSFRFISYNEQFF. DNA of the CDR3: TGTGCCAGCAGTTTCCGATTCATATCCTACAATGAGCAGTTCTTC.

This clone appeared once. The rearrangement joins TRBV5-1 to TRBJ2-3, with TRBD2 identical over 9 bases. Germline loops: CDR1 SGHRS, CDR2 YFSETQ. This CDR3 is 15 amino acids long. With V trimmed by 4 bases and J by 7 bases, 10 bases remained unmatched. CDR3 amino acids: CASSDLAGEGNTQYF. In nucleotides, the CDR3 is TGCGCCAGCAGCGATTTAGCGGGAGAAGGAAATACGCAGTATTTT.

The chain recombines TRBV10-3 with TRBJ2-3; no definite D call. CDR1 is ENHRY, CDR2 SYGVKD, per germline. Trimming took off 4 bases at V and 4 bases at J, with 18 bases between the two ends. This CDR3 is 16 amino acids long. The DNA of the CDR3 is TGTGCCATCAGTGGGAGACCCCGTGAGTCTGCAGATACGCAGTATTTT. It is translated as CAISGRPRESADTQYF.

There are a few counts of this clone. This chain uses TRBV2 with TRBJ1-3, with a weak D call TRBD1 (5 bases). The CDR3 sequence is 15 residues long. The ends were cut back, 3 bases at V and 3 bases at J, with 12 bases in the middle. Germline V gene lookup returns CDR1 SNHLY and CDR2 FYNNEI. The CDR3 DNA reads TGTGCCAGCAGTGACCGGGGCGGGGATGGAAACACCATATATTTT. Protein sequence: CASSDRGGDGNTIYF.

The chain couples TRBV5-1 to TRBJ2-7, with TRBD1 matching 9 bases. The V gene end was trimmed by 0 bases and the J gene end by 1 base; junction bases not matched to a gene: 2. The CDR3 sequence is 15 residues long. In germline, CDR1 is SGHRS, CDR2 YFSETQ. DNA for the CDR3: TGCGCCAGCAGCTTGGGGACAGGGGCGTCCTACGAGCAGTACTTC. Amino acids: CASSLGTGASYEQYF.

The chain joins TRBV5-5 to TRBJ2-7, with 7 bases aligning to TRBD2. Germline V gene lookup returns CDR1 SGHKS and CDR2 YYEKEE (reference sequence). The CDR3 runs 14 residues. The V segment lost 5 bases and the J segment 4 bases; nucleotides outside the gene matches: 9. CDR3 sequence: CASSFELASYEQYF. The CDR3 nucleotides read TGTGCCAGCAGTTTTGAACTAGCGTCTTACGAGCAGTACTTC.

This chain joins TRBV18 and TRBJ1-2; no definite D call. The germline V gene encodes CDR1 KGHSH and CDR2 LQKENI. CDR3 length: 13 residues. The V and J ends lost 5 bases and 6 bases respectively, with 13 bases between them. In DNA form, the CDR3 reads TGTGCCAGCTCAAGGCCCGGTAGCGATGGCTACACCTTC. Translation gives CASSRPGSDGYTF.